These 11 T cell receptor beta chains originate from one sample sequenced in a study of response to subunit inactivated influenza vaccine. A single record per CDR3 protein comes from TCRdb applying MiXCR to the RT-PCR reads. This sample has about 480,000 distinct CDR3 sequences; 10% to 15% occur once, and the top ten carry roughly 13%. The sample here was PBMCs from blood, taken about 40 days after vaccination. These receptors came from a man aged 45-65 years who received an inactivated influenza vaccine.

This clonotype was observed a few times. This CDR3 reads CASSLTGRIALTDGYTF. The CDR3 DNA is TGTGCCAGCAGTTTGACCGGCCGGATCGCCTTGACGGATGGCTACACCTTC. The chain is built from TRBV12-3 or TRBV12-4 and TRBJ1-2, with D unresolved. This CDR3 spans 17 amino acids. Trimming shortened V by 3 bases and J by 6 bases, and 23 bases separated the two germline ends.

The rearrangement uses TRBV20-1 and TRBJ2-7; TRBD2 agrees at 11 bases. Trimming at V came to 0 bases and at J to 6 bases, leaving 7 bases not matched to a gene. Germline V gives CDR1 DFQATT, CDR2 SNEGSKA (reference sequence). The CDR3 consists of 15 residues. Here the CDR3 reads CSARDLGGTSGEQYF. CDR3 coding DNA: TGCAGTGCTAGAGATCTTGGGGGGACTAGCGGCGAGCAGTACTTC.

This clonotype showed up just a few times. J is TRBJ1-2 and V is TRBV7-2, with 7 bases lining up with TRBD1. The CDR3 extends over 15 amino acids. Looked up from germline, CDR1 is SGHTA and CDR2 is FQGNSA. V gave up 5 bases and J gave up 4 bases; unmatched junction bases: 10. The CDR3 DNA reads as TGTGCCAGCAGCCCCCAACAGGGGACGATCTATGGCTACACCTTC. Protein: CASSPQQGTIYGYTF. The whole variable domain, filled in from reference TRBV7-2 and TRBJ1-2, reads GAGVSQSPSNKVTEKGKDVELRCDPISGHTALYWYRQSLGQGLEFLIYFQGNSAPDKSGLPSDRFSAERTGGSVSTLTIQRTQQEDSAVYLCASSPQQGTIYGYTFGSGTRLTVV.

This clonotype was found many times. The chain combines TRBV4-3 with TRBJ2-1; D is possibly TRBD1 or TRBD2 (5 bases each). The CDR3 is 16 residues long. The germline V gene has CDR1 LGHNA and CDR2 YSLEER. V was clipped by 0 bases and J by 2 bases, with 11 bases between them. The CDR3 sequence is CASSQDGDAAYNEQFF. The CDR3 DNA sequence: TGCGCCAGCAGCCAAGATGGGGACGCAGCCTACAATGAGCAGTTCTTC.

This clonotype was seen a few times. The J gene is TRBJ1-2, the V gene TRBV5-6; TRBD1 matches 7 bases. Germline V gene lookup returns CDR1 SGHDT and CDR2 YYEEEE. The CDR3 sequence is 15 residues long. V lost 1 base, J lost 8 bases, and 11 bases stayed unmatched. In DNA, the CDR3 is TGTGCCAGCAGCTTGATACAGGGGAATGTCAAAGGCTACACCTTC. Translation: CASSLIQGNVKGYTF. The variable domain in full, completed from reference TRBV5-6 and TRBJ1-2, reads DAGVTQSPTHLIKTRGQQVTLRCSPKSGHDTVSWYQQALGQGPQFIFQYYEEEERQRGNFPDRFSGHQFPNYSSELNVNALLLGDSALYLCASSLIQGNVKGYTFGSGTRLTVV.

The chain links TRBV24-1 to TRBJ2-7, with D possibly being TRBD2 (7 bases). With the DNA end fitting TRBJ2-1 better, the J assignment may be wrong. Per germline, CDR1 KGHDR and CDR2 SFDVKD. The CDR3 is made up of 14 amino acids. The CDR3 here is CATSARGGPDEQFF. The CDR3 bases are TGTGCCACCAGTGCGAGGGGGGGCCCCGACGAGCAGTTCTTC.

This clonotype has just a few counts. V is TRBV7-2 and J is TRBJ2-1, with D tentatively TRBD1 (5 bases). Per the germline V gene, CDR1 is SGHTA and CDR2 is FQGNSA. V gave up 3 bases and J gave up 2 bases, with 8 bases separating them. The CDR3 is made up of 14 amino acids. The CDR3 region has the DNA TGTGCCAGCAGCTTCGACAGAGCCTACAATGAGCAGTTCTTC. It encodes CASSFDRAYNEQFF. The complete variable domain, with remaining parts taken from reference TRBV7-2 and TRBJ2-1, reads GAGVSQSPSNKVTEKGKDVELRCDPISGHTALYWYRQSLGQGLEFLIYFQGNSAPDKSGLPSDRFSAERTGGSVSTLTIQRTQQEDSAVYLCASSFDRAYNEQFFGPGTRLTVL.

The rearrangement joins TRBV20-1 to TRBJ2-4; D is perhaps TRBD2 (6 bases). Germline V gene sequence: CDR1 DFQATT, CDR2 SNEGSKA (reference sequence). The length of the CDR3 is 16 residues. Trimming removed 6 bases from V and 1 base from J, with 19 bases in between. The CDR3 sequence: CSAINSAAGAKNIQYF. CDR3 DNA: TGCAGTGCAATAAACAGTGCCGCGGGGGCCAAAAACATTCAGTACTTC.

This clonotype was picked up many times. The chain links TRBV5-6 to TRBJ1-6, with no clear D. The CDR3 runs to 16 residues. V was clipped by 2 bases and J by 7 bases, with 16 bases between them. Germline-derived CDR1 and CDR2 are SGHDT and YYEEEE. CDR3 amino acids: CASSFLSARGNSPLHF. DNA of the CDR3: TGTGCCAGCAGCTTCTTGTCTGCCCGAGGGAATTCACCCCTCCACTTT. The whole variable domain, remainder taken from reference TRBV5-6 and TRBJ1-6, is DAGVTQSPTHLIKTRGQQVTLRCSPKSGHDTVSWYQQALGQGPQFIFQYYEEEERQRGNFPDRFSGHQFPNYSSELNVNALLLGDSALYLCASSFLSARGNSPLHFGNGTRLTVT.

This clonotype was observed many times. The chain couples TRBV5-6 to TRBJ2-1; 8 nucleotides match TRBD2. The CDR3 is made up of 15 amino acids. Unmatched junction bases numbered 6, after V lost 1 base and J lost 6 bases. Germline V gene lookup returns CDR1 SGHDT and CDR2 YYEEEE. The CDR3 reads CASSLNSGSLNEQFF. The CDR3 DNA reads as TGTGCCAGCAGCTTGAACAGCGGGAGTCTCAATGAGCAGTTCTTC.

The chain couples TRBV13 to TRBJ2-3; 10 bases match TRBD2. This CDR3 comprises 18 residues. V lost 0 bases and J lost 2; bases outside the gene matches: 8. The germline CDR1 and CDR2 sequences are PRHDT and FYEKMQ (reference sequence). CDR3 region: CASSLGLAGPTYTDTQYF. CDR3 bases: TGTGCCAGCAGCTTAGGACTAGCGGGACCTACCTACACAGATACGCAGTATTTT.